One and the same sample provided the 20 T cell receptor beta chains below, sequenced in a study of cytomegalovirus exposure and HLA in healthy donors. Use of 60 Vbeta and 13 Jbeta primers characterized the PCR. The protocol was immunoSEQ multiplex PCR, while the TCRdb copy is restricted to in-frame clones and leaves out a portion. The table lists 72,000 or so clones, around 70% of them singletons. Sequenced input: PBMCs. The receptors stem from a human donor in good health.

V usage is TRBV29-1 and J usage is TRBJ1-3, with D possibly matching TRBD1 (5 bases). The V end lost 4 bases, the J end lost 9 bases, and 16 bases lay between the germline ends. The CDR3 length is 13 residues. CDR1 and CDR2 (germline): SQVTM, ANQGSEA. The CDR3 loop reads CSVAQVLRGTIYF. Written as DNA, the CDR3 is TGCAGCGTTGCACAGGTCTTGCGGGGCACCATATATTTT.

The rearrangement joins TRBV7-6 to TRBJ2-1; 8 nucleotides line up with TRBD2. Per germline, CDR1 SGHVS and CDR2 FNYEAQ. V gave up 2 bases and J gave up 8 bases; unmatched junction bases: 11. The CDR3 consists of 16 residues. In nucleotides, the CDR3 is TGTGCCAGCAGCTTATCGGCGGCTAGCGGGCAAGATGAGCAGTTCTTC. Its protein is CASSLSAASGQDEQFF.

V is TRBV30 and J is TRBJ2-3, with TRBD2 as a possible D gene (6 bases). V lost 5 bases and J lost 9, with 15 bases in between. This CDR3 is built from 12 residues. Germline V gene lookup returns CDR1 GTSNPN and CDR2 SVGIG (reference sequence). The CDR3 DNA is TGTGCCTGGTCCCTGGAGGAGGGGACGCAGTATTTT. Its protein is CAWSLEEGTQYF.

The J gene is TRBJ1-3, the V gene TRBV6-5; D is undetermined. V lost 4 bases, J lost 4 bases, and 11 bases lay in between. The CDR3 totals 14 residues. CDR1 MNHEY and CDR2 SVGAGI come from the germline V gene. CDR3 in DNA: TGTGCCAGCAGTTTAAGGGAGGCAGGAAACACCATATATTTT. Translation: CASSLREAGNTIYF.

This clone was detected once. The chain recombines TRBV6-5 with TRBJ1-5; D not certain. The CDR3 runs 16 residues. V shed 1 base and J shed 0 bases, with 10 bases lying between them. Germline V lookup: CDR1 MNHEY, CDR2 SVGAGI. The CDR3 region is CASSYWSGFSNQPQHF. CDR3 DNA: TGTGCCAGCAGTTACTGGTCAGGCTTTAGCAATCAGCCCCAGCATTTT.

The chain couples TRBV15 to TRBJ2-5; TRBD1 aligns across 8 bases. The CDR3 spans 16 residues. The junction had 11 bases not matched to a gene; V was cut back by 3 bases and J by 5 bases. Germline lookup yields CDR1 LNHNV and CDR2 YYDKDF (reference sequence). CDR3 sequence (DNA): TGTGCCACCAGCAGCGCCATGGGCAGGGGGCCGGAGACCCAGTACTTC. It codes for CATSSAMGRGPETQYF.

This chain's CDR3 is CASSYSGTNTEAFF. Written as DNA, the CDR3 is TGTGCCAGCAGTTACTCAGGGACAAACACTGAAGCTTTCTTT. The chain employs TRBV6-5 and TRBJ1-1; perhaps TRBD1 as D (6 bases). The length of the CDR3 is 14 residues. V was clipped by 0 bases and J by 2 bases, with 7 bases between them. CDR1 MNHEY and CDR2 SVGAGI come from the germline V gene.

CDR3 sequence: CASSSTPGAGANVLTF. The DNA of the CDR3 is TGCGCCAGCAGCAGCACCCCAGGGGCCGGGGCCAACGTCCTGACTTTC. The chain employs TRBV5-1 and TRBJ2-6; TRBD1 might be the D (6 bases). V lost 4 bases to trimming and J lost 4 bases, with 15 bases between them. There are 16 residues in the CDR3. Germline V lookup: CDR1 SGHRS, CDR2 YFSETQ. The full variable domain, in which reference TRBV5-1 and TRBJ2-6 provide the parts outside the CDR3, is KAGVTQTPRYLIKTRGQQVTLSCSPISGHRSVSWYQQTPGQGLQFLFEYFSETQRNKGNFPGRFSGRQFSNSRSEMNVSTLELGDSALYLCASSSTPGAGANVLTFGAGSRLTVL.

The chain joins TRBV5-1 to TRBJ1-1; a possible D gene is TRBD1 (6 bases). This CDR3 spans 15 amino acids. The germline CDR1 and CDR2 sequences are SGHRS and YFSETQ. The ends were cut back, 7 bases at V and 6 bases at J, with 22 bases in the middle. The CDR3 nucleotides are TGCGCCAGCGGCACAGGGTCAGGCTCGCCCGCTGAAGCTTTCTTT. It translates to CASGTGSGSPAEAFF.

This clone came up once. The chain carries TRBV7-2 and TRBJ2-7, with TRBD2 identical over 8 bases. CDR1 and CDR2 from the germline V gene are SGHTA and FQGNSA. The V segment lost 6 bases and the J segment 4 bases; nucleotides outside the gene matches: 8. The CDR3 totals 14 residues. The DNA for the CDR3 is TGTGCCAGCAGTTCCGGGACTAGGAGGTACGAGCAGTACTTC. This codes for CASSSGTRRYEQYF. The full variable domain, completed using reference TRBV7-2 and TRBJ2-7, is GAGVSQSPSNKVTEKGKDVELRCDPISGHTALYWYRQSLGQGLEFLIYFQGNSAPDKSGLPSDRFSAERTGGSVSTLTIQRTQQEDSAVYLCASSSGTRRYEQYFGPGTRLTVT.

The rearrangement joins TRBV11-2 to TRBJ2-5, with a tentative D call TRBD1 (6 bases). CDR1 is SGHAT, CDR2 FQNNGV, per germline. Trimming shortened V by 4 bases and J by 5 bases, and 8 bases separated the two germline ends. The CDR3 loop spans 12 amino acids. CDR3 DNA: TGTGCCAGCAGCTACAGGGATGAGACCCAGTACTTC. Translation gives CASSYRDETQYF. Supplemented by reference TRBV11-2 and TRBJ2-5, the full variable domain reads EAGVAQSPRYKIIEKRQSVAFWCNPISGHATLYWYQQILGQGPKLLIQFQNNGVVDDSQLPKDRFSAERLKGVDSTLKIQPAKLEDSAVYLCASSYRDETQYFGPGTRLLVL.

This sequence joins TRBV5-6 and TRBJ2-3; 10 positions agree with TRBD2. Germline V gene sequence: CDR1 SGHDT, CDR2 YYEEEE. The CDR3 length is 15 residues. The V gene end was trimmed by 3 bases and the J gene end by 3 bases; junction bases not matched to a gene: 4. The CDR3 is CASSYGLAETDTQYF. Written as DNA, the CDR3 is TGTGCCAGCAGCTACGGACTAGCGGAAACAGATACGCAGTATTTT.

This chain joins TRBV5-1 and TRBJ2-5, with 9 bases fitting TRBD2. Trimming at V came to 8 bases and at J to 5 bases, leaving 7 bases not matched to a gene. CDR1 SGHRS and CDR2 YFSETQ come from the germline V gene. The CDR3 has 13 residues. The CDR3 DNA follows: TGCGCCAGTCAACTAGCGGGTGAGGAGACCCAGTACTTC. Its translation is CASQLAGEETQYF.

The rearrangement uses TRBV6-1 and TRBJ1-2; D uncertain. The germline V gene has CDR1 MNHNS and CDR2 SASEGT. V was shortened by 10 bases and J by 6 bases, with 15 bases between the two germline ends. The CDR3 sequence is 12 residues long. The CDR3 region is CAIQTGSNGYTF. In DNA, the CDR3 is TGTGCCATACAGACCGGTAGTAATGGCTACACCTTC.

This sequence joins TRBV5-1 and TRBJ1-1, with D maybe TRBD1 (6 bases). V dropped 5 bases and J dropped 10 bases, with 21 bases sitting between them. In germline, CDR1 is SGHRS, CDR2 YFSETQ. This CDR3 has 14 residues. This chain's CDR3 is CASSQQGRLGVAFF. CDR3 sequence (DNA): TGCGCCAGCAGTCAACAGGGACGTCTCGGTGTAGCTTTCTTT.

The chain combines TRBV5-6 with TRBJ1-3; the match to TRBD1 covers 8 bases. The CDR3 length is 14 residues. J lost 5 bases, V lost 0 bases, and 1 base had no gene match. The germline V gene has CDR1 SGHDT and CDR2 YYEEEE. CDR3 residues: CASSLAGGRNTIYF. The CDR3 nucleotides are TGTGCCAGCAGCTTGGCAGGGGGCAGAAACACCATATATTTT.

V is TRBV15 and J is TRBJ2-3, with unresolved D. Trimming pared 2 bases from V and 2 bases from J, leaving 11 bases between. This CDR3 spans 15 amino acids. Germline CDR1 LNHNV, CDR2 YYDKDF (reference sequence). As DNA, the CDR3 is TGTGCCACCAGCAGACCCAGGCAATCCACAGATACGCAGTATTTT. Translated, it gives CATSRPRQSTDTQYF.

The chain recombines TRBV29-1 with TRBJ2-7; D perhaps matches TRBD2 (5 bases). The CDR3 is made up of 13 amino acids. Germline CDR1 is SQVTM and CDR2 is ANQGSEA. The V end lost 4 bases, the J end lost 3 bases, and 13 bases lay between the germline ends. The CDR3 bases are TGCAGCGTTGGCGGAGGTAGCGTCTACGAGCAGTACTTC. Encoded protein: CSVGGGSVYEQYF.

The chain uses TRBV6-6 and TRBJ1-2; the D gene is possibly TRBD1 (5 bases). The length of the CDR3 is 12 residues. V was cut by 10 bases and J by 6 bases, with 15 bases left in between. The germline V gene has CDR1 MNHNY and CDR2 SVGAGI (reference sequence). CDR3 in amino acids: CATLRGEDGYTF. The DNA of the CDR3 is TGTGCCACCCTCCGGGGGGAGGATGGCTACACCTTC.

The chain has TRBV18 and TRBJ1-1; unclear D gene. Germline-derived CDR1 and CDR2 are KGHSH and LQKENI. The CDR3 totals 14 residues. Trimming cost V 4 bases and J 1 base, with 10 bases left between them. CDR3 nucleotides: TGTGCCAGCTCACTCGGGAAAACGAACACTGAAGCTTTCTTT. Encoded protein: CASSLGKTNTEAFF.